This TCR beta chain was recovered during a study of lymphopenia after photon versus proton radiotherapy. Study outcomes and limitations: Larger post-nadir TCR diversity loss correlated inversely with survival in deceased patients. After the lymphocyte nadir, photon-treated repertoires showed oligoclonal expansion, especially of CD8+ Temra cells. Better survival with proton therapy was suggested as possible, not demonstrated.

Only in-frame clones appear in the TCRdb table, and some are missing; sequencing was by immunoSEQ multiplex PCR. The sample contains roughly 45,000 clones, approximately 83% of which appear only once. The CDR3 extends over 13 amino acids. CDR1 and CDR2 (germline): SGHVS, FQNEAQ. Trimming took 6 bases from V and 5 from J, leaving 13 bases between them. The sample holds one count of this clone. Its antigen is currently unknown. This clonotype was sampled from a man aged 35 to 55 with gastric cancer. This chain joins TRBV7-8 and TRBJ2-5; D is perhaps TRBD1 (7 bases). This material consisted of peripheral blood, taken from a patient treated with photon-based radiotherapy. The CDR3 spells CASSSGGLETQYF. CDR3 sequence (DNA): TGTGCCAGCAGTTCAGGGGGGCTCGAGACCCAGTACTTC.